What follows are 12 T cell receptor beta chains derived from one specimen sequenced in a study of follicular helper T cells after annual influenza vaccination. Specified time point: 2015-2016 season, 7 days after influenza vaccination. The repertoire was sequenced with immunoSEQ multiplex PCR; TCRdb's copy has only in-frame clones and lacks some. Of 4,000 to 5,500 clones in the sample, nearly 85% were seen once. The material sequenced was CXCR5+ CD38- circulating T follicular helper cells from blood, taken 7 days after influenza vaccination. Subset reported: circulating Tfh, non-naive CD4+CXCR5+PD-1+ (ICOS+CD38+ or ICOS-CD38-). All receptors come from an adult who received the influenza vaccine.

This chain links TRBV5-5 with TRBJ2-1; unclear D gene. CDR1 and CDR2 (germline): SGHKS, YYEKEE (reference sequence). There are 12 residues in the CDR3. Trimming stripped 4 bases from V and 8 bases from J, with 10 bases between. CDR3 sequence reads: CASSLRWDEQFF. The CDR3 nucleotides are TGTGCCAGCAGCCTGAGATGGGATGAGCAGTTCTTC.

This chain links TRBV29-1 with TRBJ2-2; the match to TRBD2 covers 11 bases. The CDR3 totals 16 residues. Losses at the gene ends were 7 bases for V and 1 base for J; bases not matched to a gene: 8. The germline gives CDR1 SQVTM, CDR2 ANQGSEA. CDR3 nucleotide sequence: TGCAGCGCCTCCCCGACTAGCGGGGTGAACACCGGGGAGCTGTTTTTT. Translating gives CSASPTSGVNTGELFF.

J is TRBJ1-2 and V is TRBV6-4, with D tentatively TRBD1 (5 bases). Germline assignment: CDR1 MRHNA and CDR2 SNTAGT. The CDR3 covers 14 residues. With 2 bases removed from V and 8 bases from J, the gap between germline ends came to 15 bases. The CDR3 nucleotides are TGTGCCAGCAGTGACAGCGGGGGAAGGCGCGGCTACACCTTC. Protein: CASSDSGGRRGYTF.

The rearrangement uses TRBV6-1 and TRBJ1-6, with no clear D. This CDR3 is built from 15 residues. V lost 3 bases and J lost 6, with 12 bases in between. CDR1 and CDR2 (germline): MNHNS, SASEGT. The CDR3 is CASSELTIPNSPLHF. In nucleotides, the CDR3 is TGTGCCAGCAGTGAGCTGACAATCCCTAATTCACCCCTCCACTTT.

The DNA for the CDR3 is TGCGCCAGCAGCTTCCGGAATATGAACACTGAAGCTTTCTTT. As protein: CASSFRNMNTEAFF. The chain links TRBV5-1 to TRBJ1-1; D ambiguous. Germline CDR1 SGHRS, CDR2 YFSETQ. The CDR3 extends over 14 amino acids. Trimming shortened V by 2 bases and J by 0 bases, and 8 bases separated the two germline ends.

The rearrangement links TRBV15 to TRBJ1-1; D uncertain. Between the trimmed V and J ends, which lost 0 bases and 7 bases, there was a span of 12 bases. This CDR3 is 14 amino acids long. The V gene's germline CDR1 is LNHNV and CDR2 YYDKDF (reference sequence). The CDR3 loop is CATSRDFKTGEAFF. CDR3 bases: TGTGCCACCAGCAGAGATTTTAAAACCGGTGAAGCTTTCTTT.

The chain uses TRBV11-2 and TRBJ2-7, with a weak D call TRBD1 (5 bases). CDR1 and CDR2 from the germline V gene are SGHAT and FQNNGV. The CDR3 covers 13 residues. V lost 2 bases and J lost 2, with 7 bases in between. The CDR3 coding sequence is TGTGCCAGCAGCTTACAGGGAACCTACGAGCAGTACTTC. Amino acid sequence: CASSLQGTYEQYF.

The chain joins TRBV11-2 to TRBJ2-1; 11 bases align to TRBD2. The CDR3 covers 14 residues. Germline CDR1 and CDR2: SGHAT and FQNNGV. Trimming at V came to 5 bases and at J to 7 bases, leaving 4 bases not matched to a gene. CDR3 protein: CASSPTSGGNEQFF. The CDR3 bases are TGTGCCAGCAGCCCAACTAGCGGGGGTAATGAGCAGTTCTTC.

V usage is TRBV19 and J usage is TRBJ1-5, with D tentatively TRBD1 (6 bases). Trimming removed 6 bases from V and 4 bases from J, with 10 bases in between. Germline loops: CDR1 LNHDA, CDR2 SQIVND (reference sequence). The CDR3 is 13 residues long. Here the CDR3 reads CASSWTANQPQHF. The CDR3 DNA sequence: TGTGCCAGTAGCTGGACAGCTAATCAGCCCCAGCATTTT.

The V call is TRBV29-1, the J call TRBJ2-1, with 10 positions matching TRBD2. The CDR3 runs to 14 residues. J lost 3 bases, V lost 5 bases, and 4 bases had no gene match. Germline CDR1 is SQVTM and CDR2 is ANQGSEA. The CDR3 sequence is CSVLAGVLYNEQFF. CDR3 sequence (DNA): TGCAGCGTTCTAGCGGGGGTTCTCTACAATGAGCAGTTCTTC.

This CDR3 is CASQNRVNNQPQHF. CDR3 nucleotides: TGTGCCAGTCAAAACCGGGTCAACAATCAGCCCCAGCATTTT. The gene calls are TRBV19 and TRBJ1-5; D gene uncertain. Trimming took 8 bases from V and 3 from J, leaving 14 bases between them. The CDR3 consists of 14 residues. Germline CDR1 is LNHDA and CDR2 is SQIVND (reference sequence).

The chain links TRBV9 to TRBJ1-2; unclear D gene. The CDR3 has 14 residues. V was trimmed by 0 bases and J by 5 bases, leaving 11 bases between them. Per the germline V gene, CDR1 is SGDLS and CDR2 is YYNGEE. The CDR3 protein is CASSVGMEGYGYTF. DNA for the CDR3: TGTGCCAGCAGCGTAGGAATGGAAGGATATGGCTACACCTTC. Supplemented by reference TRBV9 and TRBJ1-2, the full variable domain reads DSGVTQTPKHLITATGQRVTLRCSPRSGDLSVYWYQQSLDQGLQFLIQYYNGEERAKGNILERFSAQQFPDLHSELNLSSLELGDSALYFCASSVGMEGYGYTFGSGTRLTVV.